The 29 T cell receptor beta chains given below trace back to one sample, sequenced in a study of OX40 agonist ivuxolimab in advanced cancers. Clones were read by immunoSEQ multiplex PCR, and TCRdb kept only the in-frame ones, dropping some. The sample holds around 10,000 clones, 60% to 85% seen once. The input for sequencing was CD4+ or CD8+ T cells sorted from blood, taken in a trial of the OX40 agonist ivuxolimab. The receptors were sampled from an adult with an advanced solid tumor such as melanoma, head and neck, liver or kidney cancer.

Regarding this clone: An end of the junction differs from the germline gene, which may be a read error. J is TRBJ2-3 and V is TRBV9, with D perhaps matching TRBD1 (5 bases). Germline CDR1 is SGDLS and CDR2 is YYNGEE. The CDR3 has 13 amino acids. The DNA for the CDR3 is TGTGCCAGCAACGTAGGGGGCACAGATACGCAGTATTTT. It encodes CASNVGGTDTQYF.

This chain uses TRBV7-9 with TRBJ2-7; no firm D call. The CDR3 is made up of 13 amino acids. The V and J ends lost 3 bases and 0 bases respectively, with 6 bases between them. CDR1 and CDR2 from the germline V gene are SEHNR and FQNEAQ (reference sequence). CDR3 nucleotides: TGTGCCAGCAGCTTCCCGAGCTCCTACGAGCAGTACTTC. It specifies CASSFPSSYEQYF.

This clone is labeled medium-sized (0.01 to 0.1%). V gene TRBV4-3 combines with J gene TRBJ2-7, with D maybe TRBD1 (5 bases). Germline-derived CDR1 and CDR2 are LGHNA and YSLEER. This CDR3 region has 16 residues. The ends were cut back, 0 bases at V and 0 bases at J, with 12 bases in the middle. The CDR3 sequence: CASSQDPQGNSYEQYF. The CDR3 DNA is TGCGCCAGCAGCCAAGATCCCCAGGGCAACTCCTACGAGCAGTACTTC.

The chain employs TRBV4-2 and TRBJ1-6, with D possibly TRBD1 on 5 matching bases. V lost 0 bases to trimming and J lost 10 bases, with 13 bases between them. This CDR3 spans 15 amino acids. Germline V lookup: CDR1 LGHNA, CDR2 YNFKEQ. The CDR3, as DNA: TGTGCCAGCAGCCAAGATCCGGGGGTTAAGTCACCCCTCCACTTT. Its protein is CASSQDPGVKSPLHF.

The V and J genes are TRBV5-6 and TRBJ1-4; D gene unclear. The V end lost 4 bases, the J end lost 2 bases, and 9 bases lay between the germline ends. Germline lookup yields CDR1 SGHDT and CDR2 YYEEEE. The CDR3 is 14 residues long. The CDR3 DNA reads as TGTGCCAGCAGCGGAAGGCCGACTAATGAAAAACTGTTTTTT. Translated, it gives CASSGRPTNEKLFF.

This clone was detected only a few times. This rearrangement joins TRBV6-5 to TRBJ2-7; D is ambiguous. Trimming cost V 11 bases and J 0 bases, with 17 bases left between them. The CDR3 has 14 amino acids. Germline-derived CDR1 and CDR2 are MNHEY and SVGAGI. The DNA for the CDR3 is TGTGCCTCACGTGGGCTTGAGAGCTCCTACGAGCAGTACTTC. Protein product: CASRGLESSYEQYF.

The V and J genes are TRBV12-5 and TRBJ1-1, with TRBD1 matching over 7 bases. This CDR3 has 10 residues. CDR1 and CDR2 from the germline V gene are LGHNT and FRNRAP. V was clipped by 11 bases and J by 11 bases; unmatched bases: 8. As DNA, the CDR3 is TGTGCTTCCTCAGGGGGTAGGGCTTTCTTT. Translated: CASSGGRAFF. The whole variable domain, remainder taken from reference TRBV12-5 and TRBJ1-1, is DARVTQTPRHKVTEMGQEVTMRCQPILGHNTVFWYRQTMMQGLELLAYFRNRAPLDDSGMPKDRFSAEMPDATLATLKIQPSEPRDSAVYFCASSGGRAFFGQGTRLTVV.

This clone was counted a few times. The chain employs TRBV2 and TRBJ1-4, with D possibly matching TRBD1 (6 bases). Germline V gives CDR1 SNHLY, CDR2 FYNNEI. V gave up 0 bases and J gave up 7 bases, with 12 bases separating them. CDR3 length: 15 residues. The CDR3 is CASSEALRGGEKLFF. The CDR3 nucleotides read TGTGCCAGCAGTGAAGCGCTGAGAGGGGGTGAAAAACTGTTTTTT.

In DNA, the CDR3 is TGTGCCAGCAGTGAGGGACCCAACACCGGGGAGCTGTTTTTT. This gives the protein CASSEGPNTGELFF. The chain links TRBV6-1 to TRBJ2-2, with D perhaps matching TRBD1 or TRBD2 (5 bases each). The V and J ends lost 3 bases and 2 bases respectively, with 7 bases between them. Germline values: CDR1 MNHNS, CDR2 SASEGT. The CDR3 loop spans 14 amino acids.

The chain uses TRBV6-1 and TRBJ2-6; unclear D gene. CDR1 is MNHNS and CDR2 is SASEGT in the germline V gene. This CDR3 has 19 residues. V was shortened by 0 bases and J by 0 bases, with 15 bases between the two germline ends. For the CDR3, the DNA is TGTGCCAGCAGTGAAGCGTTAGGTGCAAGCTTCTCTGGGGCCAACGTCCTGACTTTC. It yields the protein CASSEALGASFSGANVLTF.

V is TRBV9 and J is TRBJ1-6; 8 bases map to TRBD1. J was trimmed by 11 bases and V by 3 bases; bases with no gene match: 10. This CDR3 contains 15 residues. Germline V lookup: CDR1 SGDLS, CDR2 YYNGEE. CDR3 nucleotide sequence: TGTGCCAGCAGCGGGACAGGGACCAGCGCAGCACCCCTCCACTTT. This translates into CASSGTGTSAAPLHF.

In its sample, this clone ranks as medium-sized (0.01 to 0.1%). V usage is TRBV29-1 and J usage is TRBJ1-2, with D maybe TRBD1 (5 bases). Trimming pared 1 base from V and 5 bases from J, leaving 14 bases between. There are 14 residues in the CDR3. Germline CDR1 and CDR2: SQVTM and ANQGSEA. The CDR3 DNA follows: TGCAGCGTTGAAGGGGGGACGGAAGAATATGGCTACACCTTC. It specifies CSVEGGTEEYGYTF.

This chain joins TRBV5-4 and TRBJ2-1, with D perhaps matching TRBD2 (5 bases). The CDR3 contains 15 residues. V lost 5 bases, J lost 2 bases, and 14 bases lay in between. The V gene's germline CDR1 is SGHNT and CDR2 YYREEE (reference sequence). The CDR3 here is CASRSDWTPYNEQFF. CDR3 nucleotides: TGTGCCAGCAGATCGGACTGGACCCCCTACAATGAGCAGTTCTTC.

The chain uses TRBV7-6 and TRBJ2-7, with 8 bases fitting TRBD1. The V gene's germline CDR1 is SGHVS and CDR2 FNYEAQ. The J segment lost 3 bases and the V segment lost 5 bases, leaving 12 bases of the junction unmatched. The CDR3 extends over 16 amino acids. CDR3 amino acids: CASSPGQGIGHYEQYF. The CDR3 nucleotides are TGTGCCAGCAGCCCCGGACAGGGAATCGGCCACTACGAGCAGTACTTC.

The CDR3 DNA reads TGTGCCAGCAGCTTATACCTCACAGATGGAAACACCATATATTTT. Its protein product is CASSLYLTDGNTIYF. V and J are TRBV7-9 and TRBJ1-3; D not certain. Germline CDR1 SEHNR, CDR2 FQNEAQ (reference sequence). The CDR3 sequence is 15 residues long. Trimming cost V 2 bases and J 3 bases, with 11 bases left between them.

The V and J genes are TRBV18 and TRBJ2-2; 7 bases line up with TRBD1. CDR3 length: 15 residues. Germline V gene sequence: CDR1 KGHSH, CDR2 LQKENI. J gave up 5 bases and V 8 bases, and 11 bases lay outside the gene matches. The CDR3 reads CASPRGGQGTGELFF. DNA of the CDR3: TGTGCCAGCCCCCGAGGGGGCCAAGGGACCGGGGAGCTGTTTTTT.

The rearrangement joins TRBV27 to TRBJ2-6; D call uncertain. The length of the CDR3 is 16 residues. The ends were cut back, 1 base at V and 0 bases at J, with 7 bases in the middle. Germline assignment: CDR1 MNHEY and CDR2 SMNVEV (reference sequence). In DNA, the CDR3 is TGTGCCAGCAGTTTATTGGGTATCTCTGGGGCCAACGTCCTGACTTTC. This gives the protein CASSLLGISGANVLTF.

The rearrangement links TRBV6-5 to TRBJ2-7, with D perhaps TRBD2 (5 bases). The CDR3 has 12 amino acids. Deletions cut 11 bases from V and 6 bases from J, with 17 bases between. Per germline, CDR1 MNHEY and CDR2 SVGAGI. CDR3 sequence reads: CAGGISRSEQYF. The CDR3 DNA reads as TGTGCCGGAGGAATTAGTAGGAGCGAGCAGTACTTC.

The genes are TRBV5-8 and TRBJ1-1; 8 nucleotides match TRBD1. Looked up from germline, CDR1 is SGHTS and CDR2 is YDEGEE. The V segment lost 0 bases and the J segment 5 bases; nucleotides outside the gene matches: 6. The CDR3 consists of 15 residues. Written as DNA, the CDR3 is TGTGCCAGCAGCTTGGTTTACGGGGACAGGACTGAAGCTTTCTTT. Translation gives CASSLVYGDRTEAFF.

DNA of the CDR3: TGTGCCAGCAGCTTAGGACCATGGGGGGGTTCCTACAATGAGCAGTTCTTC. It encodes CASSLGPWGGSYNEQFF. The J gene is TRBJ2-1, the V gene TRBV7-3, with 7 bases lining up with TRBD2. Germline CDR1 is SGHTA and CDR2 is FQGTGA. V dropped 2 bases and J dropped 1; count of bases not matched to a gene: 8. This CDR3 contains 17 residues.

The rearrangement uses TRBV7-9 and TRBJ2-7, with TRBD1 matching 7 bases. V shed 5 bases and J 5 bases; nucleotides not matched to a gene: 15. The germline gives CDR1 SEHNR, CDR2 FQNEAQ (reference sequence). The CDR3 runs 16 residues. The CDR3 DNA is TGTGCCAGCAGCCCTCCCCGACAGGGAAGGAGCAACGAGCAGTACTTC. Its translation: CASSPPRQGRSNEQYF.

This rearrangement joins TRBV5-1 to TRBJ2-5; D uncertain. The length of the CDR3 is 13 residues. From germline, CDR1 is SGHRS and CDR2 YFSETQ. V was cut by 2 bases and J by 5 bases, with 10 bases left in between. The CDR3 region is CASSFGNKETQYF. The CDR3 DNA is TGCGCCAGCAGCTTCGGCAACAAGGAGACCCAGTACTTC.

This chain links TRBV28 with TRBJ1-5; D not certain. This CDR3 spans 12 amino acids. Germline V CDR1 and CDR2: MDHEN, SYDVKM. V lost 6 bases, J lost 3 bases, and 6 bases lay in between. The CDR3 DNA reads TGTGCCAGCAGCCCTATCAATCAGCCCCAGCATTTT. This codes for CASSPINQPQHF.

The gene calls are TRBV9 and TRBJ1-2, with TRBD1 matching 8 bases. Germline V gene lookup returns CDR1 SGDLS and CDR2 YYNGEE. The CDR3 is 14 amino acids. V was clipped by 4 bases and J by 9 bases; unmatched bases: 11. CDR3 in amino acids: CASSRDRSPGSYTF. CDR3 DNA: TGTGCCAGCAGCCGGGACAGGTCACCTGGGAGCTACACCTTC.

The genes are TRBV6-1 and TRBJ2-2; 7 nucleotides agree with TRBD2. The CDR3 is made up of 18 amino acids. The germline V gene has CDR1 MNHNS and CDR2 SASEGT. Losses at the gene ends were 2 bases for V and 15 bases for J; bases not matched to a gene: 24. CDR3 in amino acids: CASSEHPGGMGRYNWLFF. CDR3 DNA: TGTGCCAGCAGTGAACATCCCGGGGGGATGGGGCGGTATAATTGGTTGTTTTTT.

This clone was observed a few times. The rearrangement joins TRBV7-3 to TRBJ2-3; 7 bases fit TRBD1. Losses at the gene ends were 5 bases for V and 6 bases for J; bases not matched to a gene: 5. Germline V gene data show CDR1 as SGHTA and CDR2 as FQGTGA. CDR3 length equals 13 residues. The CDR3 DNA reads TGTGCCAGCAGCCTCTTACAGGGGGATACGCAGTATTTT. Translating gives CASSLLQGDTQYF.

V usage is TRBV6-4 and J usage is TRBJ1-1, with 9 bases aligning to TRBD1. Germline-derived CDR1 and CDR2 are MRHNA and SNTAGT. V gave up 6 bases and J gave up 5 bases; unmatched junction bases: 13. The CDR3 totals 16 residues. The CDR3 DNA reads as TGTGCCAGCAGACACCGGGACAGGGAAAGAAGAACTGAAGCTTTCTTT. Protein product: CASRHRDRERRTEAFF.

The chain is built from TRBV23-1 and TRBJ2-5, with 7 bases matching TRBD2. TRBV23-1 is reported as an ORF; its role is uncertain. This CDR3 is built from 17 residues. With V trimmed by 0 bases and J by 5 bases, 12 bases remained unmatched. DNA for the CDR3: TGCGCCAGCAGTCAATCGGGGAGGGGAGGGGCTCGGGAGACCCAGTACTTC. The encoded protein is CASSQSGRGGARETQYF.

The chain employs TRBV6-1 and TRBJ2-7; D is perhaps TRBD1 or TRBD2 (6 bases each). The CDR3 is made up of 13 amino acids. Germline V gene sequence: CDR1 MNHNS, CDR2 SASEGT. V gave up 7 bases and J gave up 7 bases, with 17 bases separating them. The CDR3 DNA is TGTGCCAGCATCGGGGGCAGCCTAGAGGAGCAGTACTTC. It yields the protein CASIGGSLEEQYF.